A single sample gave rise to the 15 T cell receptor beta chains below, sequenced in a study. MiXCR, run by TCRdb on the 5' RACE reads, gives a single entry per CDR3 protein. The sample yields tens of thousands of distinct CDR3 sequences, about 24% seen once. What was sequenced was tumor-infiltrating naive CD4+ T cells sorted from the breast tumor. Subset in this sample: naive CD4+ T cells, CD4+CD45RA+CD25-. The source of these receptors is a female donor with breast cancer.

The CDR3 DNA follows: TGTGCCAGCAGCTTAAATTCACCCCTCCACTTT. Translation gives CASSLNSPLHF. The chain has TRBV7-9 and TRBJ1-6, with D uncertain. This CDR3 spans 11 amino acids. CDR1 is SEHNR, CDR2 FQNEAQ, per germline (reference sequence). V was trimmed by 2 bases and J by 7 bases, leaving 0 bases between them.

This clonotype showed up many times. The chain carries TRBV6-1 and TRBJ2-3, with D perhaps assigned TRBD1 or TRBD2 (5 bases each). Germline CDR1 reads MNHNS; CDR2 reads SASEGT. This CDR3 is 17 amino acids long. V lost 6 bases and J 0 bases, leaving 19 bases between the germline ends. The CDR3 DNA sequence: TGTGCCAGCAGACCGGGACGCCTGAGGGTCAGCACAGATACGCAGTATTTT. It codes for CASRPGRLRVSTDTQYF.

CDR3 region: CASSLETGANTIYF. CDR3 bases: TGCGCCAGCAGCTTGGAAACCGGGGCGAACACCATATATTTT. V gene TRBV5-1 combines with J gene TRBJ1-3; the D gene is possibly TRBD1 (5 bases). In germline, CDR1 is SGHRS, CDR2 YFSETQ. CDR3 length equals 14 residues. The V gene lost 0 bases and the J gene lost 7 bases, with 11 bases spanning the gap.

This clonotype was seen at least ten times. The rearrangement joins TRBV13 to TRBJ1-2, with a possible D match to TRBD1 (6 bases). CDR1 PRHDT and CDR2 FYEKMQ come from the germline V gene (reference sequence). The CDR3 runs 13 residues. V lost 7 bases, J lost 4 bases, and 13 bases lay in between. This CDR3 reads CASKRAGVYGYTF. Written as DNA, the CDR3 is TGTGCCAGCAAGAGGGCAGGGGTCTATGGCTACACCTTC.

This clonotype occurred a few times. The chain recombines TRBV12-3 or TRBV12-4 with TRBJ2-1, with 12 bases lining up with TRBD2. After removal of 4 bases from V and 7 bases from J, the junction contained 11 bases not matched to a gene. The CDR3 length is 17 residues. The CDR3 nucleotides read TGTGCCAGCAGTTCCTCGACTAGCGGGAGAGCTTGGAATGAGCAGTTCTTC. Encoded protein: CASSSSTSGRAWNEQFF.

There are a few counts of this clonotype. The genes are TRBV12-3 or TRBV12-4 and TRBJ2-3; D perhaps matches TRBD2 (6 bases). Between the trimmed V and J ends, which lost 6 bases and 2 bases, there was a span of 12 bases. The CDR3 consists of 14 residues. CDR3 protein: CASRGQRVTDTQYF. The CDR3 DNA reads as TGTGCCAGCAGGGGGCAGCGGGTCACAGATACGCAGTATTTT.

This chain uses TRBV5-5 with TRBJ1-2, with D possibly being TRBD1 (6 bases). Germline values: CDR1 SGHKS, CDR2 YYEKEE (reference sequence). The length of the CDR3 is 15 residues. V was clipped by 2 bases and J by 5 bases, with 16 bases between them. The CDR3 coding sequence is TGTGCCAGCAGCTTAACGGGGGGCTCACAATATGGCTACACCTTC. Its translation is CASSLTGGSQYGYTF.

This clonotype was detected a few times. V is TRBV10-3 and J is TRBJ1-2; TRBD1 aligns across 10 bases. The CDR3 covers 15 residues. V dropped 0 bases and J dropped 6; count of bases not matched to a gene: 4. Looked up from germline, CDR1 is ENHRY and CDR2 is SYGVKD. The CDR3 bases are TGTGCCATCAGTGAGTCGCCCGGGACAGGGGATGGCTACACCTTC. This codes for CAISESPGTGDGYTF.

The rearrangement uses TRBV20-1 and TRBJ2-3; 14 positions agree with TRBD2. The V and J ends lost 0 bases and 3 bases, in that order; junction bases with no gene match: 5. The germline V gene has CDR1 DFQATT and CDR2 SNEGSKA (reference sequence). This CDR3 spans 17 amino acids. The CDR3 loop reads CSARDAGTSGSTDTQYF. In DNA form, the CDR3 reads TGCAGTGCTAGAGACGCCGGGACTAGCGGGAGTACAGATACGCAGTATTTT.

The rearrangement uses TRBV4-2 and TRBJ2-1, with D unresolved. The CDR3 spans 16 residues. Germline V gene sequence: CDR1 LGHNA, CDR2 YNFKEQ. The ends were cut back, 0 bases at V and 7 bases at J, with 16 bases in the middle. The CDR3 DNA reads TGTGCCAGCAGCCAAGAATATTCTAGGGTGATTAATGAGCAGTTCTTC. As protein: CASSQEYSRVINEQFF.

V usage is TRBV20-1 and J usage is TRBJ1-6; no firm D call. This CDR3 is 13 amino acids long. Germline-derived CDR1 and CDR2 are DFQATT and SNEGSKA (reference sequence). Trimming stripped 6 bases from V and 10 bases from J, with 16 bases between. The CDR3 spells CSAPASGLSPLHF. The CDR3 bases are TGCAGTGCCCCAGCCAGCGGCCTCTCACCCCTCCACTTT.

The chain joins TRBV11-1 to TRBJ2-7; no definite D call. CDR3 size: 13 residues. The V end was cut by 4 bases, the J end by 2 bases, with 9 bases between. Germline CDR1 SGHAT, CDR2 FQDESV (reference sequence). The CDR3 sequence is CASSSNSAYEQYF. CDR3 coding DNA: TGTGCCAGCAGCTCCAACAGCGCCTACGAGCAGTACTTC.

The J gene is TRBJ2-2, the V gene TRBV7-2; D ambiguous. The ends were cut back, 1 base at V and 0 bases at J, with 9 bases in the middle. The CDR3 extends over 16 amino acids. Germline-derived CDR1 and CDR2 are SGHTA and FQGNSA. The CDR3 nucleotides read TGTGCCAGCAGCTTAGTTGTCAGCTCGAACACCGGGGAGCTGTTTTTT. Its translation is CASSLVVSSNTGELFF.

This clonotype occurred many times. This sequence joins TRBV29-1 and TRBJ2-1; D gene unclear. Trimming cost V 7 bases and J 5 bases, with 12 bases left between them. The CDR3 has 12 residues. CDR1 SQVTM and CDR2 ANQGSEA come from the germline V gene. CDR3 region: CSALYWDNEQFF. In nucleotides, the CDR3 is TGCAGCGCCCTGTACTGGGACAATGAGCAGTTCTTC.

In its sample, this clonotype was seen many times. V usage is TRBV10-1 and J usage is TRBJ1-1; D is ambiguous. V was clipped by 5 bases and J by 6 bases, with 13 bases between them. This CDR3 has 13 residues. Germline V gene lookup returns CDR1 WNHNN and CDR2 SYGVQD (reference sequence). CDR3 protein: CASSNRGSAEAFF. CDR3 in DNA: TGCGCCAGCAGTAACAGAGGGTCTGCTGAAGCTTTCTTT.